This TCR beta chain comes out of a study of shared clonotypes between healthy human individuals. The CDR3 sequence is 17 residues long. The V gene lost 1 base and the J gene lost 3 bases, with 16 bases spanning the gap. Only CD45RO-negative cells positively selected for CCR7 counted as naive CD8 cells, so terminally differentiated effector memory CD45RA+ cells were excluded. Every contributor of samples was a Caucasian grown-up residing in Nashville, Tennessee. Study results and limitations: The generation probabilities recorded for non-shared clonotypes fell below those of clonotypes shared by all four donors. Compared with memory subsets, naive subsets generally had larger estimated richness.

This clone was recorded once. What it binds is unknown. Execution of the assay was at deep level. Clones were read by immunoSEQ multiplex PCR, and TCRdb kept only the in-frame ones, dropping some. The sample consists of about 580,000 clones, nearly 98% of them appearing once. Sequences were obtained from naive CD8+ T cells sorted from blood. The source is a man aged 25-40 years in good health. The chain employs TRBV5-3 and TRBJ2-2; TRBD2 is a possible D gene (6 bases). TRBV5-3 is an open reading frame whose function is uncertain. The CDR3 reads CARSLRQGLRDTGELFF. The CDR3 bases are TGTGCCAGAAGCTTGCGGCAGGGACTCAGGGACACCGGGGAGCTGTTTTTT.